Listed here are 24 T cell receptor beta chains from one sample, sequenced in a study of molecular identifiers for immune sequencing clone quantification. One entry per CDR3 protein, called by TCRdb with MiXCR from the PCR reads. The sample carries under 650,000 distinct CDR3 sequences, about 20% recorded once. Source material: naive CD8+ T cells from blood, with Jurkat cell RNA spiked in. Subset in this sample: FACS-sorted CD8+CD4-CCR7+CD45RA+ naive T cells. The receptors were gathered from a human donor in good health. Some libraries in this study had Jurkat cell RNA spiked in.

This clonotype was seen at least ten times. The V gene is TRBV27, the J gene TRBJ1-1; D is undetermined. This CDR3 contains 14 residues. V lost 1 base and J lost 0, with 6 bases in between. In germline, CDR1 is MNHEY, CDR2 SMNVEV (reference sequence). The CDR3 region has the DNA TGTGCCAGCAGTTTATTTGGCTTGAACACTGAAGCTTTCTTT. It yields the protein CASSLFGLNTEAFF.

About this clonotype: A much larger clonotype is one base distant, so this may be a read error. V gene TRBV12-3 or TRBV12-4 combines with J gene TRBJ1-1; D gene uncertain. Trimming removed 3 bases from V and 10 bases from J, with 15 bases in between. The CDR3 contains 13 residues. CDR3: CASSFRDPAVAFF. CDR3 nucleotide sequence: TGTGCCAGCAGTTTTCGGGATCCAGCTGTAGCTTTCTTT.

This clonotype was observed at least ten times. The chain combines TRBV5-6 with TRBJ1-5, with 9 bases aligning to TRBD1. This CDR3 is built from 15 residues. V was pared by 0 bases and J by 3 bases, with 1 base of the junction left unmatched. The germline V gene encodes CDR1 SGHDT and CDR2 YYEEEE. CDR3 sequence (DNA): TGTGCCAGCAGCTTGGACAGGGGGCCCAATCAGCCCCAGCATTTT. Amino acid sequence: CASSLDRGPNQPQHF.

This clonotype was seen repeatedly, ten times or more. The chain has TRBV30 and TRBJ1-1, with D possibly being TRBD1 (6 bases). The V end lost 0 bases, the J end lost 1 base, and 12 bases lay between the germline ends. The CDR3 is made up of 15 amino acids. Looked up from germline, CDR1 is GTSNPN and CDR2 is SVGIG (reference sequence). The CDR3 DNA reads TGTGCCTGGAGTGTCCCGGGGGGGGCGAACACTGAAGCTTTCTTT. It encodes CAWSVPGGANTEAFF.

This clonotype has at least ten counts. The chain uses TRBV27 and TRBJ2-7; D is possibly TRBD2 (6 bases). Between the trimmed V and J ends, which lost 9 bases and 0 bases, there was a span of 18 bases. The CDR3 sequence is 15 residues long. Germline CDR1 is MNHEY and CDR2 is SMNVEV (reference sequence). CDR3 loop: CASSGTAEGSYEQYF. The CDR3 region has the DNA TGTGCCAGTTCCGGGACTGCTGAGGGCTCCTACGAGCAGTACTTC.

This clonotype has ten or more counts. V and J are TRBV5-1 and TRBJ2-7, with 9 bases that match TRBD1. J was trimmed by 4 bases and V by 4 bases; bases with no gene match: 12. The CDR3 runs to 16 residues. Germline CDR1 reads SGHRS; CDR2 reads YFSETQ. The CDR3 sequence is CASSPIRDRDRYEQYF. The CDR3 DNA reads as TGCGCCAGCAGCCCTATCCGGGACAGGGATCGTTACGAGCAGTACTTC.

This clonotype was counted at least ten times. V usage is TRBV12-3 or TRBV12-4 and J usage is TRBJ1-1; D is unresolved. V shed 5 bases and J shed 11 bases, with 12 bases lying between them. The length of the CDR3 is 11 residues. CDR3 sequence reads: CASSTGPAAFF. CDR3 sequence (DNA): TGTGCCAGCAGTACCGGGCCTGCGGCTTTCTTT.

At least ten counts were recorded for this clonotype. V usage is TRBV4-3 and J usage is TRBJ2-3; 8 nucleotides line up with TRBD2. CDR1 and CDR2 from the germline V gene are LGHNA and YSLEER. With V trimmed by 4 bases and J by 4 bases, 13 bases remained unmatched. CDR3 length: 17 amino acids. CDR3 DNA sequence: TGCGCCAGCAGCCCATCCGCCCAGACTAGCGAGGCAGATACGCAGTATTTT. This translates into CASSPSAQTSEADTQYF.

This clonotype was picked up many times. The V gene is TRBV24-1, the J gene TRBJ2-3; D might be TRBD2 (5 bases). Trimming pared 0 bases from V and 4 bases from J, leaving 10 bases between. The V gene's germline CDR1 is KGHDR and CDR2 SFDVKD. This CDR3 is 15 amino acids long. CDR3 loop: CATSDLVSEADTQYF. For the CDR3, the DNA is TGTGCCACCAGTGATTTGGTCTCGGAGGCAGATACGCAGTATTTT.

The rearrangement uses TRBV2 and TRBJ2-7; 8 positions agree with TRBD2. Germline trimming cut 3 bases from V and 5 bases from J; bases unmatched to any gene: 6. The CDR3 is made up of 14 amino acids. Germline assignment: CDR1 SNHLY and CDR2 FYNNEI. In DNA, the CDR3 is TGTGCCAGCAGTGATACAGCGGGAGTCGACGAGCAGTACTTC. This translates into CASSDTAGVDEQYF.

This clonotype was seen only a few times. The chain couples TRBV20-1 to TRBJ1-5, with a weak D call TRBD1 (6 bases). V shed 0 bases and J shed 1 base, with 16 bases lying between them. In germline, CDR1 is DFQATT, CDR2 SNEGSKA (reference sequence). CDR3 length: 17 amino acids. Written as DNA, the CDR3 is TGCAGTGCTAGAGAGGGGGGGCTGGGATTGAGCAATCAGCCCCAGCATTTT. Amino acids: CSAREGGLGLSNQPQHF.

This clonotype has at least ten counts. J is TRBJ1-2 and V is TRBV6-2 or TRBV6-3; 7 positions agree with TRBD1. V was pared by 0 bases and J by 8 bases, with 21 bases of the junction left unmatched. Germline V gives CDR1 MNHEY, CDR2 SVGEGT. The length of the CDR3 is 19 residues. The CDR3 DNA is TGTGCCAGCAGTTACTCTGCCGGACCCAGAACCGGGACAGAAGAGGGCTACACCTTC. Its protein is CASSYSAGPRTGTEEGYTF.

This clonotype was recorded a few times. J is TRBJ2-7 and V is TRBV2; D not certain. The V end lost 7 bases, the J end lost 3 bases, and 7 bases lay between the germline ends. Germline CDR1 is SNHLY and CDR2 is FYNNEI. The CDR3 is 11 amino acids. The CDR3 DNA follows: TGTGCCAGCATCTGGGGCTACGAGCAGTACTTC. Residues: CASIWGYEQYF.

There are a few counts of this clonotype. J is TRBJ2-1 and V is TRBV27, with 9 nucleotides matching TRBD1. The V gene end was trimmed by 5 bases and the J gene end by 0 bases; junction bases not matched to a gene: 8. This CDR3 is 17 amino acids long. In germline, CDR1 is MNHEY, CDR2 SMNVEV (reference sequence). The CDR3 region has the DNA TGTGCCAGCAGTCACGCCAGGGACAGGGCCTCCTACAATGAGCAGTTCTTC. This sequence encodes CASSHARDRASYNEQFF.

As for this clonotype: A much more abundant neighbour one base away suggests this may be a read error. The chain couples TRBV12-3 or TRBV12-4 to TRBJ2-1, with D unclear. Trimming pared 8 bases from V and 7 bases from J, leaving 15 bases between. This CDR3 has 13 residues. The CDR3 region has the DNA TGTGCCAGCGGCCTCTCCCTGGGGAATGAGCAGTTCTTC. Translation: CASGLSLGNEQFF.

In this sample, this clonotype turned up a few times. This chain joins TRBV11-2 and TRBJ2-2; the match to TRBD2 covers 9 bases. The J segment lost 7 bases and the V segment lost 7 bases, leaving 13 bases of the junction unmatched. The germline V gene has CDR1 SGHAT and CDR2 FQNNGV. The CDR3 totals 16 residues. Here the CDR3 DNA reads TGTGCCAGCACCACCTCTAGTAGCGGGAGTGTCGGGGAGCTGTTTTTT. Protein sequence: CASTTSSSGSVGELFF.

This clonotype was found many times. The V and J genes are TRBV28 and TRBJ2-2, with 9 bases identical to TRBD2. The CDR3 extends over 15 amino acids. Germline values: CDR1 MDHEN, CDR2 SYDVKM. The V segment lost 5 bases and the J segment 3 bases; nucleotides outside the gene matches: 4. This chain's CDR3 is CASSLLAGDTGELFF. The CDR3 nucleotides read TGTGCCAGCAGTCTCTTAGCGGGAGACACCGGGGAGCTGTTTTTT.

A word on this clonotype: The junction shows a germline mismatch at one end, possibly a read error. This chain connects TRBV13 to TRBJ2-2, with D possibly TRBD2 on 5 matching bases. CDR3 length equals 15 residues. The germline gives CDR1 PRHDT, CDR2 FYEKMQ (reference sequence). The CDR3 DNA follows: TGTGCCAGCAGCTCGGGGTGGGATGGTACCGGGGAGCTGCTTTTT. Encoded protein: CASSSGWDGTGELLF. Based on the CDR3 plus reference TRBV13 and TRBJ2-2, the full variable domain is AAGVIQSPRHLIKEKRETATLKCYPIPRHDTVYWYQQGPGQDPQFLISFYEKMQSDKGSIPDRFSAQQFSDYHSELNMSSLELGDSALYFCASSSGWDGTGELLFGEGSRLTVL.

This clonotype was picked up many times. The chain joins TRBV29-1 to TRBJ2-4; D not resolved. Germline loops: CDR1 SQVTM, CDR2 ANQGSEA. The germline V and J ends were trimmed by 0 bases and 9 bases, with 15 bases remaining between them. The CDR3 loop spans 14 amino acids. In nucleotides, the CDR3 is TGCAGCGTTGAAGAAGGTGGTAGGTTGGGCATTCAGTACTTC. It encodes CSVEEGGRLGIQYF.

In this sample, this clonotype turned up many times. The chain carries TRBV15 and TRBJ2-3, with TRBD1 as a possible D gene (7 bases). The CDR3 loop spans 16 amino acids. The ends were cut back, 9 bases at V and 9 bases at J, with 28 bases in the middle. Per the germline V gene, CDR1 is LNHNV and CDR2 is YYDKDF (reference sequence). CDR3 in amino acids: CATSQSLGQGGKTQYF. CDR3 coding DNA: TGTGCCACATCACAGAGTCTAGGGCAGGGGGGAAAGACGCAGTATTTT.

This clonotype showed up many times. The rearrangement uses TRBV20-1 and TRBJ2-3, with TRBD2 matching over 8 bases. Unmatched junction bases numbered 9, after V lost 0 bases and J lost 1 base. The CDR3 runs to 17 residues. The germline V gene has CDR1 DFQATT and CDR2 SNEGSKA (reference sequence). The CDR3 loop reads CSAREPSGGPRTDTQYF. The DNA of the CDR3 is TGCAGTGCTAGAGAGCCCAGCGGGGGCCCCCGCACAGATACGCAGTATTTT.

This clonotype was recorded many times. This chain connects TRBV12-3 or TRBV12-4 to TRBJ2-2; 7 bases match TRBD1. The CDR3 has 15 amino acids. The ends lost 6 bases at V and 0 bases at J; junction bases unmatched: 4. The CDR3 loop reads CASSATGSNTGELFF. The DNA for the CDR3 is TGTGCCAGCAGCGCGACAGGGTCGAACACCGGGGAGCTGTTTTTT.

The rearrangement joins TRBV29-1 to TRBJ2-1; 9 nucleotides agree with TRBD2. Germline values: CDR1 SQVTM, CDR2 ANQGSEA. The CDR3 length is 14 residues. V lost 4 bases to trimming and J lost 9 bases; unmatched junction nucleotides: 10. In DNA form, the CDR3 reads TGCAGCGTTGTCGGACTAGCGAGACTGGGTGAGCAGTTCTTC. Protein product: CSVVGLARLGEQFF.

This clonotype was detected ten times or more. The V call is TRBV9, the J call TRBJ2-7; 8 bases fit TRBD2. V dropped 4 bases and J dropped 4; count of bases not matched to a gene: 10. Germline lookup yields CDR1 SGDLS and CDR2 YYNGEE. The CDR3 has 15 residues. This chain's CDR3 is CASSPRWTSSYEQYF. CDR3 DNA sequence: TGTGCCAGCAGCCCTCGGTGGACTAGCAGTTACGAGCAGTACTTC. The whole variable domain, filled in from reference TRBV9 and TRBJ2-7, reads DSGVTQTPKHLITATGQRVTLRCSPRSGDLSVYWYQQSLDQGLQFLIQYYNGEERAKGNILERFSAQQFPDLHSELNLSSLELGDSALYFCASSPRWTSSYEQYFGPGTRLTVT.